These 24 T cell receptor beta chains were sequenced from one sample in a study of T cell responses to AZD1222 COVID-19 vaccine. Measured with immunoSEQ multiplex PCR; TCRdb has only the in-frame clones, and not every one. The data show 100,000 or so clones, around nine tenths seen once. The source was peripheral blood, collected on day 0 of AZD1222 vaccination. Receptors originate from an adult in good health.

The CDR3: CATSKGDREVPPLHF. Written as DNA, the CDR3 is TGTGCCACCAGCAAAGGGGACAGGGAGGTACCACCCCTCCACTTT. The chain employs TRBV15 and TRBJ1-6; 9 nucleotides match TRBD1. Germline V CDR1 and CDR2: LNHNV, YYDKDF (reference sequence). J was trimmed by 11 bases and V by 4 bases; bases with no gene match: 9. The CDR3 is 15 amino acids.

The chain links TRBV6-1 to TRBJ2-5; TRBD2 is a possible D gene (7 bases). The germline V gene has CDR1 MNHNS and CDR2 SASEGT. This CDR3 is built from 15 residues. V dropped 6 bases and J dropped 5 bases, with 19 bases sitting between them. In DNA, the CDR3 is TGTGCCAGCAGGGGGGGGCGGAGGGATTTTGAGACCCAGTACTTC. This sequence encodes CASRGGRRDFETQYF.

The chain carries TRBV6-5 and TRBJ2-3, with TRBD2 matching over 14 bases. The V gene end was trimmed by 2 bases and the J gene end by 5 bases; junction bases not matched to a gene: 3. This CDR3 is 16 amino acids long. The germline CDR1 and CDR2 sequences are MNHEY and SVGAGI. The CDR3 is CASSYEGTSGGDTQYF. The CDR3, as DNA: TGTGCCAGCAGTTACGAAGGGACTAGCGGGGGAGATACGCAGTATTTT.

The CDR3 coding sequence is TGCGCCAGCAGCTTCAACAGTGATCAGCCCCAGCATTTT. As protein: CASSFNSDQPQHF. V is TRBV5-1 and J is TRBJ1-5; no clear D gene. This CDR3 is 13 amino acids long. CDR1 is SGHRS, CDR2 YFSETQ, per germline. Trimming took 2 bases from V and 5 from J, leaving 8 bases between them.

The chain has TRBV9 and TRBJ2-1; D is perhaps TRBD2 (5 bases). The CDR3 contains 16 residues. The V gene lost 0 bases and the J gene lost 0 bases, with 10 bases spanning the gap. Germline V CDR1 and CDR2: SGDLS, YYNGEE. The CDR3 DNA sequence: TGTGCCAGCAGCGTAGAAACGGGGAGCTCCTACAATGAGCAGTTCTTC. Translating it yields CASSVETGSSYNEQFF. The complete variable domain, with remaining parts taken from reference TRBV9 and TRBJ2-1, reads DSGVTQTPKHLITATGQRVTLRCSPRSGDLSVYWYQQSLDQGLQFLIQYYNGEERAKGNILERFSAQQFPDLHSELNLSSLELGDSALYFCASSVETGSSYNEQFFGPGTRLTVL.

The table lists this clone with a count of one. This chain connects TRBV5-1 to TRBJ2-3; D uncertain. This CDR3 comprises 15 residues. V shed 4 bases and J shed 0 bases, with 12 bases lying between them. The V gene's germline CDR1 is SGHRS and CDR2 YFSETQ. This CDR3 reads CASSSEQPSTDTQYF. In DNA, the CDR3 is TGCGCCAGCAGCAGCGAACAGCCGAGCACAGATACGCAGTATTTT.

The CDR3 here is CASSSGLAGAFRETQYF. CDR3 nucleotide sequence: TGTGCCAGCAGCTCAGGACTAGCGGGGGCCTTTAGGGAGACCCAGTACTTC. The chain combines TRBV7-9 with TRBJ2-5; 13 nucleotides match TRBD2. The CDR3 contains 17 residues. Trimming at V came to 4 bases and at J to 5 bases, leaving 10 bases not matched to a gene. Germline CDR1 is SEHNR and CDR2 is FQNEAQ (reference sequence). Looking up the rest from reference TRBV7-9 and TRBJ2-5 gives the full variable domain: DTGVSQNPRHKITKRGQNVTFRCDPISEHNRLYWYRQTLGQGPEFLTYFQNEAQLEKSRLLSDRFSAERPKGSFSTLEIQRTEQGDSAMYLCASSSGLAGAFRETQYFGPGTRLLVL.

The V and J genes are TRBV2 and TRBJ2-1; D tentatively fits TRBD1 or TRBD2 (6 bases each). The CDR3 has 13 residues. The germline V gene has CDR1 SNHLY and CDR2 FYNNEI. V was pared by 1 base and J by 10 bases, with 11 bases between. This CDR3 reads CASSEGGAREQFF. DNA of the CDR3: TGTGCCAGCAGTGAAGGGGGGGCGCGGGAGCAGTTCTTC.

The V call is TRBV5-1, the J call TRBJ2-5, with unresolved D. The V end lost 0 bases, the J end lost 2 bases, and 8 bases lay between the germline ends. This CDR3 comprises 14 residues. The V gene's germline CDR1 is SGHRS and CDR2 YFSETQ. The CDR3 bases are TGCGCCAGCAGCTTGGCCGGGCAGCAAGAGACCCAGTACTTC. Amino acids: CASSLAGQQETQYF.

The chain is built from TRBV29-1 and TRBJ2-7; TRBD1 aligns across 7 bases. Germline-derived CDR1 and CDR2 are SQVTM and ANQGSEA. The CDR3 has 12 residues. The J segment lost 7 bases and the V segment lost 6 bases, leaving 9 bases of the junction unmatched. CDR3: CSVTGSSGEQYF. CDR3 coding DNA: TGCAGCGTGACAGGGAGCTCGGGGGAGCAGTACTTC.

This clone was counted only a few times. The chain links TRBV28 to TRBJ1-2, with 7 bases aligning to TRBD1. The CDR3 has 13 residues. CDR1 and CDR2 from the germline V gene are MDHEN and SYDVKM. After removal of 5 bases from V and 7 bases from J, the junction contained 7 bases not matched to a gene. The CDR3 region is CASSLTGVSGYTF. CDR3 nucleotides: TGTGCCAGCAGTCTAACAGGGGTTTCTGGCTACACCTTC.

CDR3 region: CASSDRGRGTEAFF. The CDR3 DNA reads TGTGCCAGCAGTGACAGGGGTAGGGGCACTGAAGCTTTCTTT. This chain uses TRBV3-1 (or the pseudogene TRBV3-2) with TRBJ1-1, with 8 bases aligning to TRBD1. This CDR3 is built from 14 residues. The germline V gene has CDR1 LGHDT and CDR2 YNNKEL (reference sequence). The ends lost 6 bases at V and 4 bases at J; junction bases unmatched: 7.

The CDR3 reads CASRTQTGALSEAFF. In nucleotides, the CDR3 is TGTGCCAGCCGAACTCAGACAGGGGCTTTGTCTGAAGCTTTCTTT. The rearrangement links TRBV4-2 to TRBJ1-1; 8 bases are shared with TRBD1. CDR3 length equals 15 residues. The trim removed 8 bases at V and 6 bases at J, leaving 14 bases unmatched. Germline CDR1 is LGHNA and CDR2 is YNFKEQ.

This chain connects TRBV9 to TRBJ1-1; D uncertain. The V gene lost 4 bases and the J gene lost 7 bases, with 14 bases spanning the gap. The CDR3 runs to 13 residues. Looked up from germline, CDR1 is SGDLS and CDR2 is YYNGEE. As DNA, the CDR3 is TGTGCCAGCAGCAAGGACGGGAGAGGTGAAGCTTTCTTT. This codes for CASSKDGRGEAFF.

The CDR3 sequence: CASTTPRLDEKLFF. CDR3 sequence (DNA): TGTGCCAGTACCACTCCCAGGCTAGATGAAAAACTGTTTTTT. The rearrangement uses TRBV19 and TRBJ1-4; no clear D gene. V gave up 7 bases and J gave up 6 bases, with 15 bases separating them. CDR1 LNHDA and CDR2 SQIVND come from the germline V gene (reference sequence). The CDR3 totals 14 residues.

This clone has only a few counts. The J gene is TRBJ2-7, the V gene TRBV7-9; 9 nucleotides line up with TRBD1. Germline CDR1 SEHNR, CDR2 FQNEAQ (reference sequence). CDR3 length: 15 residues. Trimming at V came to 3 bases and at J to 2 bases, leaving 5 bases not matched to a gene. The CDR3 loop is CASSLEGQGAYEQYF. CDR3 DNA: TGTGCCAGCAGCTTGGAGGGACAGGGAGCCTACGAGCAGTACTTC.

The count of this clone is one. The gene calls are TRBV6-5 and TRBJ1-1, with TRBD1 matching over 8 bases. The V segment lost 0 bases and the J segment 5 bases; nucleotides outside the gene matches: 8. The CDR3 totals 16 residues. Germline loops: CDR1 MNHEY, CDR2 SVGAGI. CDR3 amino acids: CASSYSTGGENTEAFF. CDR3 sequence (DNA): TGTGCCAGCAGTTACTCTACAGGGGGTGAGAATACTGAAGCTTTCTTT.

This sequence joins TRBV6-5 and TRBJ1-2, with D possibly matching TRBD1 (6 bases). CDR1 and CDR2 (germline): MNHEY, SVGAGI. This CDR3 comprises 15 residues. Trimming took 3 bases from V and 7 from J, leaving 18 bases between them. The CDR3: CASSYRGGGVSGYTF. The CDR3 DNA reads TGTGCCAGCAGTTATCGGGGAGGGGGAGTGAGTGGCTACACCTTC.

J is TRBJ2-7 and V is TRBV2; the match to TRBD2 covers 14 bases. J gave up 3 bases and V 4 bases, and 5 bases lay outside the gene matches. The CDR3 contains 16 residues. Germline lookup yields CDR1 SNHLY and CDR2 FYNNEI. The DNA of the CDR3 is TGTGCCAGCAGTGCTGGACTAGCGGGGGGACTCTACGAGCAGTACTTC. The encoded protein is CASSAGLAGGLYEQYF. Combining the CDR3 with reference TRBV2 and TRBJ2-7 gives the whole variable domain EPEVTQTPSHQVTQMGQEVILRCVPISNHLYFYWYRQILGQKVEFLVSFYNNEISEKSEIFDDQFSVERPDGSNFTLKIRSTKLEDSAMYFCASSAGLAGGLYEQYFGPGTRLTVT.

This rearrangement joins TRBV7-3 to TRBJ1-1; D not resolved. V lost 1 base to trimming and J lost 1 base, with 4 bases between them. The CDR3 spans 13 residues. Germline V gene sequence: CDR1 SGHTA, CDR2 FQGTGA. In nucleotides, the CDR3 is TGTGCCAGCAGCTTAAAATGGAACACTGAAGCTTTCTTT. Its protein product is CASSLKWNTEAFF. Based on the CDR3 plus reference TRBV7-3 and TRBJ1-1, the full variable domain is GAGVSQTPSNKVTEKGKYVELRCDPISGHTALYWYRQSLGQGPEFLIYFQGTGAADDSGLPNDRFFAVRPEGSVSTLKIQRTERGDSAVYLCASSLKWNTEAFFGQGTRLTVV.

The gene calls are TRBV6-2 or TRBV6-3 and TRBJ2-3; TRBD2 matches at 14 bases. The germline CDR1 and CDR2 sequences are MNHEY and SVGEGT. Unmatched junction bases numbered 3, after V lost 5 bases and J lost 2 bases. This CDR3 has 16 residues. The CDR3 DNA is TGTGCCAGCAGTGGGACTAGCGGGGGCCACACAGATACGCAGTATTTT. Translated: CASSGTSGGHTDTQYF.

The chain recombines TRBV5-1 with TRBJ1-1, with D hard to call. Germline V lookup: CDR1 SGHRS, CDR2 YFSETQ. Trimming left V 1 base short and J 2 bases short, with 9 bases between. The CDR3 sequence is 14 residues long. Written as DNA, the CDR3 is TGCGCCAGCAGCTTGATGGGGATCAACACTGAAGCTTTCTTT. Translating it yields CASSLMGINTEAFF.

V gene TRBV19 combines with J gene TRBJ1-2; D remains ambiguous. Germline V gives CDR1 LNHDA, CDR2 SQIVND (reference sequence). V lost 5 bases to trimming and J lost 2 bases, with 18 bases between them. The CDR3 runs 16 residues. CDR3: CASSYGNGRPNYGYTF. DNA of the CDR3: TGTGCCAGTAGTTATGGCAATGGCAGACCGAACTATGGCTACACCTTC.

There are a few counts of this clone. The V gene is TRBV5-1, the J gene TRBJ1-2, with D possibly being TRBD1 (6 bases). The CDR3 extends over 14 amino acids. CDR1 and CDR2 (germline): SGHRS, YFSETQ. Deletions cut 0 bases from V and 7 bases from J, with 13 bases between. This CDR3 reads CASSLGQGFAGYTF. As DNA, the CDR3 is TGCGCCAGCAGCTTGGGGCAGGGGTTTGCTGGCTACACCTTC.